Shown below are 9 T cell receptor beta chains from a single sample sequenced in a study of shared clonotypes between healthy human individuals (dated by TCRdb to between 2020 and 2021). The receptor library was made with the immunoSEQ multiplex PCR assay. TCRdb re-hosts the immuneACCESS table, in-frame sequences only. Its copies lack some clones; in the studies checked, an unresolved V gene accounts for under half of them, and the cause for the rest is not known. Here the sample has under 2.5 million clones; around 90% occur a single time. Jointly, the top ten make up 0.3% to 0.4% of the sample. What was sequenced was naive CD4+ T cells from PBMCs. Reading the label with the study, this specimen's cell subset or site is: CD45RA+ positively selected. The source is a man younger than 35 in good health. Some clones in this sample may be carry-over from other donors' samples.

This rearrangement joins TRBV5-1 to TRBJ2-2; maybe TRBD1 (6 bases). V was clipped by 4 bases and J by 7 bases, with 11 bases between them. The germline V gene has CDR1 SGHRS and CDR2 YFSETQ. The CDR3 has 13 residues. For the CDR3, the DNA is TGCGCCAGCAGCCCAGGGGTGGGCGGGGAGCTGTTTTTT. The encoded protein is CASSPGVGGELFF.

V gene TRBV7-8 combines with J gene TRBJ1-2, with 8 bases lining up with TRBD1. J was trimmed by 8 bases and V by 1 base; bases with no gene match: 12. This CDR3 region has 16 residues. The germline gives CDR1 SGHVS, CDR2 FQNEAQ. This chain's CDR3 is CASSLGSSGQGGGYTF. For the CDR3, the DNA is TGTGCCAGCAGCTTAGGTAGTAGCGGACAGGGAGGCGGCTACACCTTC.

The rearrangement uses TRBV7-8 and TRBJ2-2; D gene ambiguous. Germline lookup yields CDR1 SGHVS and CDR2 FQNEAQ. The CDR3 is 14 residues long. V was cut by 1 base and J by 4 bases, with 7 bases left in between. Written as DNA, the CDR3 is TGTGCCAGCAGCTTAGAATGGGTCACCGGGGAGCTGTTTTTT. Translated, it gives CASSLEWVTGELFF.

The J gene is TRBJ1-2, the V gene TRBV18; D is uncertain. Germline CDR1 is KGHSH and CDR2 is LQKENI. This CDR3 spans 17 amino acids. Deletions cut 5 bases from V and 1 base from J, with 20 bases between. Written as DNA, the CDR3 is TGTGCCAGCTCAACCAGCGGCTCTCTTGTGGGTAACTATGGCTACACCTTC. Its translation: CASSTSGSLVGNYGYTF.

The rearrangement links TRBV5-1 to TRBJ2-1; 9 bases are shared with TRBD2. CDR3 size: 16 residues. After removal of 3 bases from V and 12 bases from J, the junction contained 16 bases not matched to a gene. Germline assignment: CDR1 SGHRS and CDR2 YFSETQ. CDR3 DNA: TGCGCCAGCAGCTCAACCGGGACTAGCCGGGGGAGTGGGCAGTTCTTC. The encoded protein is CASSSTGTSRGSGQFF.

The rearrangement joins TRBV19 to TRBJ1-5; no firm D call. V shed 7 bases and J shed 4 bases, with 26 bases lying between them. Germline V gene sequence: CDR1 LNHDA, CDR2 SQIVND (reference sequence). This CDR3 has 18 amino acids. The CDR3 loop reads CASTIMAGWRGINQPQHF. In DNA form, the CDR3 reads TGTGCCAGTACCATCATGGCGGGATGGAGAGGCATTAATCAGCCCCAGCATTTT.

The V and J genes are TRBV28 and TRBJ2-2; D may be TRBD2 (6 bases). This CDR3 is 15 amino acids long. Germline CDR1 MDHEN, CDR2 SYDVKM. Trimming cost V 4 bases and J 7 bases, with 16 bases left between them. The CDR3 loop is CASSSLEGRHGELFF. In DNA, the CDR3 is TGTGCCAGCAGTTCCCTCGAGGGGAGGCACGGGGAGCTGTTTTTT.

The chain uses TRBV5-6 and TRBJ2-7; 7 bases are a match to TRBD2. The CDR3 spans 15 residues. V trimming: 4 bases; J trimming: 5 bases; junction bases outside the gene matches: 12. CDR1 and CDR2 from the germline V gene are SGHDT and YYEEEE. The CDR3, as DNA: TGTGCCAGCAGCACCCGGACTAGTGTGGTCCACGAGCAGTACTTC. Translating it yields CASSTRTSVVHEQYF.

The J gene is TRBJ2-2, the V gene TRBV19; D uncertain. CDR3 length: 11 residues. V lost 8 bases to trimming and J lost 4 bases, with 5 bases between them. From germline, CDR1 is LNHDA and CDR2 SQIVND (reference sequence). The CDR3 is CASRTTGELFF. In nucleotides, the CDR3 is TGTGCCAGTCGGACCACCGGGGAGCTGTTTTTT.